The 26 T cell receptor beta chains reported below all come from one sample, sequenced in a study of cytomegalovirus exposure and HLA in healthy donors. The PCR employed 60 Vbeta primers together with 13 Jbeta primers. The table came from immunoSEQ multiplex PCR; TCRdb's copy has only in-frame clones and leaves some out. There are about 210,000 clones in the sample; around 82% occur only once, and around 1.6% lies in the top ten. The sequenced sample consisted of PBMCs. The receptors were sampled from a man between 40 and 49 years old in good health and CMV-seropositive.

This clone was detected only a few times. The chain is built from TRBV2 and TRBJ1-1, with unresolved D. The CDR3 contains 12 residues. Germline CDR1 and CDR2: SNHLY and FYNNEI. Trimming shortened V by 8 bases and J by 2 bases, and 9 bases separated the two germline ends. CDR3 sequence: CASRRLNTEAFF. The DNA of the CDR3 is TGTGCCAGCCGTAGACTTAACACTGAAGCTTTCTTT. The full variable domain, completed using reference TRBV2 and TRBJ1-1, is EPEVTQTPSHQVTQMGQEVILRCVPISNHLYFYWYRQILGQKVEFLVSFYNNEISEKSEIFDDQFSVERPDGSNFTLKIRSTKLEDSAMYFCASRRLNTEAFFGQGTRLTVV.

This rearrangement joins TRBV7-9 to TRBJ2-7; 10 bases line up with TRBD1. This CDR3 spans 16 amino acids. The junction had 8 bases not matched to a gene; V was cut back by 0 bases and J by 6 bases. Germline assignment: CDR1 SEHNR and CDR2 FQNEAQ (reference sequence). CDR3 coding DNA: TGTGCCAGCAGCTTAGCCCCTGGGACAGGGGTTGGCGAGCAGTACTTC. Its protein product is CASSLAPGTGVGEQYF. Based on the CDR3 plus reference TRBV7-9 and TRBJ2-7, the full variable domain is DTGVSQNPRHKITKRGQNVTFRCDPISEHNRLYWYRQTLGQGPEFLTYFQNEAQLEKSRLLSDRFSAERPKGSFSTLEIQRTEQGDSAMYLCASSLAPGTGVGEQYFGPGTRLTVT.

This clone was counted a single time. V is TRBV29-1 and J is TRBJ2-1; 9 bases line up with TRBD2. Germline CDR1 reads SQVTM; CDR2 reads ANQGSEA. The CDR3 contains 16 residues. The trim removed 6 bases at V and 6 bases at J, leaving 15 bases unmatched. The CDR3 DNA follows: TGCAGCGTGCCGGGACTACTGGGACTAGCAGTCAATGAGCAGTTCTTC. Translation gives CSVPGLLGLAVNEQFF.

The V call is TRBV10-1, the J call TRBJ2-1; TRBD1 agrees at 8 bases. V gave up 1 base and J gave up 6 bases; unmatched junction bases: 2. Germline CDR1 reads WNHNN; CDR2 reads SYGVQD (reference sequence). CDR3 length: 14 residues. The CDR3 is CASSEWTGSNEQFF. In DNA, the CDR3 is TGCGCCAGCAGTGAGTGGACAGGGAGCAATGAGCAGTTCTTC.

The gene calls are TRBV6-1 and TRBJ1-1, with 7 bases lining up with TRBD1. The V segment lost 4 bases and the J segment 0 bases; nucleotides outside the gene matches: 2. The CDR3 spans 14 residues. Germline CDR1 MNHNS, CDR2 SASEGT. CDR3 amino acids: CASSGGTVNTEAFF. The CDR3, as DNA: TGTGCCAGCAGTGGGGGGACAGTGAACACTGAAGCTTTCTTT.

There are a few counts of this clone. J is TRBJ1-1 and V is TRBV29-1; maybe TRBD1 (6 bases). The length of the CDR3 is 13 residues. From germline, CDR1 is SQVTM and CDR2 ANQGSEA. Trimming took off 4 bases at V and 4 bases at J, with 13 bases between the two ends. The CDR3 protein is CSVGLGASTEAFF. The CDR3 DNA sequence: TGCAGCGTTGGGTTGGGGGCGAGCACTGAAGCTTTCTTT.

This clone was recorded only once. The chain uses TRBV7-9 and TRBJ2-5; 7 bases are shared with TRBD1. The CDR3 has 15 residues. V was pared by 7 bases and J by 2 bases, with 10 bases of the junction left unmatched. Germline CDR1 SEHNR, CDR2 FQNEAQ (reference sequence). CDR3 nucleotides: TGTGCCAGCACCTTGGGGGCAGGGGGACAAGAGACCCAGTACTTC. Its translation: CASTLGAGGQETQYF.

This sequence joins TRBV6-4 and TRBJ2-1; 7 bases align to TRBD2. Trimming took 10 bases from V and 10 from J; bases not matched to a gene: 16. The CDR3 consists of 14 residues. Germline lookup yields CDR1 MRHNA and CDR2 SNTAGT. As DNA, the CDR3 is TGTGCCACCTCGATCAGCGGGAAAGTGGGAGAGCAGTTCTTC. Translated, it gives CATSISGKVGEQFF.

The chain has TRBV5-5 and TRBJ2-7, with TRBD2 identical over 8 bases. There are 14 residues in the CDR3. V shed 4 bases, J shed 4 bases, and the junction held 7 bases outside the gene matches. Germline V gene sequence: CDR1 SGHKS, CDR2 YYEKEE (reference sequence). CDR3 DNA: TGTGCCAGCAGCCCCGGGAGGGTACCTTACGAGCAGTACTTC. This encodes CASSPGRVPYEQYF. Drawing the rest from reference TRBV5-5 and TRBJ2-7, the complete variable domain is DAGVTQSPTHLIKTRGQQVTLRCSPISGHKSVSWYQQVLGQGPQFIFQYYEKEERGRGNFPDRFSARQFPNYSSELNVNALLLGDSALYLCASSPGRVPYEQYFGPGTRLTVT.

This clone was detected only a few times. In DNA form, the CDR3 reads TGTGCCAGCAGCTTTGCCGGGACTAGTAGGGGCAATGAGCAGTTCTTC. This encodes CASSFAGTSRGNEQFF. The chain couples TRBV13 to TRBJ2-1; 8 bases fit TRBD2. V lost 3 bases, J lost 6 bases, and 10 bases stayed unmatched. Germline CDR1 and CDR2: PRHDT and FYEKMQ (reference sequence). The CDR3 extends over 16 amino acids.

J is TRBJ2-7 and V is TRBV4-2; D gene unclear. Deletions cut 1 base from V and 1 base from J, with 11 bases between. In germline, CDR1 is LGHNA, CDR2 YNFKEQ. This CDR3 spans 15 amino acids. The CDR3 region is CASSQGGFASYEQYF. Written as DNA, the CDR3 is TGTGCCAGCAGCCAAGGAGGCTTTGCGTCCTACGAGCAGTACTTC.

V gene TRBV6-4 combines with J gene TRBJ2-7; 10 bases line up with TRBD1. CDR3 length equals 15 residues. V gave up 4 bases and J gave up 6 bases; unmatched junction bases: 9. Germline V lookup: CDR1 MRHNA, CDR2 SNTAGT. CDR3 loop: CASSANRQGASEQYF. The CDR3 DNA follows: TGTGCCAGCAGTGCCAATAGACAGGGGGCATCCGAGCAGTACTTC.

This chain connects TRBV28 to TRBJ2-3; TRBD1 aligns across 7 bases. CDR1 is MDHEN, CDR2 SYDVKM, per germline. V was pared by 3 bases and J by 0 bases, with 12 bases of the junction left unmatched. This CDR3 has 18 residues. CDR3 DNA: TGTGCCAGCAGTTTTGTGGGACAGCAGCTTTCTAGCACAGATACGCAGTATTTT. This encodes CASSFVGQQLSSTDTQYF.

The rearrangement links TRBV5-1 to TRBJ1-4; tentatively, D is TRBD1 (6 bases). The V gene's germline CDR1 is SGHRS and CDR2 YFSETQ. This CDR3 has 14 residues. The V end was cut by 3 bases, the J end by 1 base, with 7 bases between. The CDR3 is CASSSTGTNEKLFF. CDR3 DNA sequence: TGCGCCAGCAGCTCGACAGGAACTAATGAAAAACTGTTTTTT.

The V and J genes are TRBV5-8 and TRBJ2-7; 11 bases align to TRBD2. With V trimmed by 3 bases and J by 5 bases, 7 bases remained unmatched. This CDR3 is 15 amino acids long. Per germline, CDR1 SGHTS and CDR2 YDEGEE. The CDR3: CASSSPGLAVDEQYF. The CDR3 DNA reads TGTGCCAGCAGCTCCCCGGGACTAGCGGTCGACGAGCAGTACTTC.

The chain uses TRBV5-1 and TRBJ1-2, with 8 positions matching TRBD1. Looked up from germline, CDR1 is SGHRS and CDR2 is YFSETQ. V shed 5 bases, J shed 7 bases, and the junction held 4 bases outside the gene matches. CDR3 size: 12 residues. For the CDR3, the DNA is TGCGCCAGCAGTTCAGGGGGCGCTGGCTACACCTTC. Protein sequence: CASSSGGAGYTF.

This rearrangement joins TRBV30 to TRBJ1-4; D might be TRBD1 (5 bases). Trimming took 4 bases from V and 4 from J, leaving 31 bases between them. This CDR3 spans 20 amino acids. CDR1 is GTSNPN, CDR2 SVGIG, per germline (reference sequence). CDR3 DNA: TGTGCCTGGACCCCATACACAGGCGCTATGGGAAATAGGGTTAATGAAAAACTGTTTTTT. Protein sequence: CAWTPYTGAMGNRVNEKLFF.

This rearrangement joins TRBV6-1 to TRBJ2-5, with D maybe TRBD2 (6 bases). The DNA end is a closer match to TRBJ2-7, so the J assignment may be wrong. The CDR3 has 13 residues. Germline-derived CDR1 and CDR2 are MNHNS and SASEGT. CDR3 nucleotide sequence: TGTGCCAGCAGTGTGGGGGGTAGGGACGAGCAGTACTTC. Translating gives CASSVGGRDEQYF.

The chain carries TRBV2 and TRBJ2-1; D is perhaps TRBD2 (6 bases). V lost 7 bases, J lost 0 bases, and 13 bases lay in between. The germline V gene has CDR1 SNHLY and CDR2 FYNNEI. The CDR3 extends over 15 amino acids. CDR3 amino acids: CASNLGTHSYNEQFF. The CDR3 DNA reads as TGTGCCAGCAATTTGGGGACTCACTCCTACAATGAGCAGTTCTTC.

CDR3 residues: CASSFFPQGATYEQYF. The CDR3 DNA is TGTGCCAGCAGTTTCTTCCCGCAGGGGGCTACGTACGAGCAGTACTTC. The genes are TRBV6-5 and TRBJ2-7; 8 bases fit TRBD1. Germline lookup yields CDR1 MNHEY and CDR2 SVGAGI. Trimming took 4 bases from V and 4 from J; bases not matched to a gene: 12. CDR3 length equals 16 residues.

This chain connects TRBV10-3 to TRBJ1-1; 7 bases match TRBD1. CDR3 length: 16 amino acids. With V trimmed by 2 bases and J by 2 bases, 8 bases remained unmatched. CDR1 is ENHRY, CDR2 SYGVKD, per germline. The CDR3 protein is CAISERKTGINTEAFF. As DNA, the CDR3 is TGTGCCATCAGTGAGCGGAAGACAGGGATAAACACTGAAGCTTTCTTT.

The rearrangement uses TRBV18 and TRBJ2-5; 8 positions agree with TRBD1. Trimming cost V 2 bases and J 4 bases; bases outside gene matches: 3. The CDR3 sequence is 14 residues long. CDR1 and CDR2 (germline): KGHSH, LQKENI. The CDR3 protein is CASSPKQGGETQYF. The CDR3 bases are TGTGCCAGCTCACCAAAACAGGGGGGAGAGACCCAGTACTTC.

The count of this clone is one. The rearrangement links TRBV5-1 to TRBJ2-1; 8 positions match TRBD2. Germline CDR1 is SGHRS and CDR2 is YFSETQ. Trimming cost V 4 bases and J 0 bases; bases outside gene matches: 9. The CDR3 extends over 17 amino acids. The CDR3 sequence: CASSRAPGTSSYNEQFF. The CDR3 DNA reads TGCGCCAGCAGCCGAGCTCCCGGGACTAGCTCCTACAATGAGCAGTTCTTC.

The chain carries TRBV5-4 and TRBJ2-3; 8 bases map to TRBD2. Germline CDR1 SGHNT, CDR2 YYREEE (reference sequence). CDR3 length equals 15 residues. V dropped 0 bases and J dropped 6; count of bases not matched to a gene: 6. The CDR3 DNA follows: TGTGCCAGCAGCTTGGCCGGGACTAGTTCCGATACGCAGTATTTT. This sequence encodes CASSLAGTSSDTQYF.

The rearrangement uses TRBV6-5 and TRBJ2-7; D is uncertain. The CDR3 has 11 residues. The germline V and J ends were trimmed by 0 bases and 7 bases, with 4 bases remaining between them. The germline V gene encodes CDR1 MNHEY and CDR2 SVGAGI. The CDR3 DNA sequence: TGTGCCAGCAGTTACTCGACAGAGCAGTACTTC. Encoded protein: CASSYSTEQYF.

The J gene is TRBJ1-5, the V gene TRBV30; D is unresolved. Germline lookup yields CDR1 GTSNPN and CDR2 SVGIG (reference sequence). The CDR3 extends over 14 amino acids. Trimming removed 0 bases at V and 4 bases at J, with 10 bases between. The CDR3: CAWSVVSGNQPQHF. Written as DNA, the CDR3 is TGTGCCTGGAGTGTCGTTTCGGGAAATCAGCCCCAGCATTTT.